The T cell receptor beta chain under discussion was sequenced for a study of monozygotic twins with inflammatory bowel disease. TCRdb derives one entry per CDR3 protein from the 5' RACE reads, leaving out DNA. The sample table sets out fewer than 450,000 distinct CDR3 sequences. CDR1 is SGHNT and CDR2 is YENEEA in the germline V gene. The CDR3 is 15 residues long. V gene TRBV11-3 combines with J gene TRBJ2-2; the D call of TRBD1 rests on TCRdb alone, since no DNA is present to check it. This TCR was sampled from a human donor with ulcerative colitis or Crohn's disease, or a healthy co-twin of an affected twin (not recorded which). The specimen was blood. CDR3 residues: CASSPRGQYTGELFF.